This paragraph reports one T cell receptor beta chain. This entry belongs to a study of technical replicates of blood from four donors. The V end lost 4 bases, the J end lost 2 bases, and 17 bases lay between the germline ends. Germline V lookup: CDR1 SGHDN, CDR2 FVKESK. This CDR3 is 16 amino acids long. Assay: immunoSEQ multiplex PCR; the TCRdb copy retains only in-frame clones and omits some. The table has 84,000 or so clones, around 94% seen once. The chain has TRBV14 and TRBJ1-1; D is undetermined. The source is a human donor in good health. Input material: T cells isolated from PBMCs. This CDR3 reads CASSPAPGKINTEAFF. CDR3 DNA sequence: TGTGCCAGCAGCCCCGCCCCCGGGAAGATTAACACTGAAGCTTTCTTT.